The clone carrying this T cell receptor beta chain was detected many times. As yet, its antigen is unknown. These data come from a study of T-cell memory formation after mild COVID-19. In the study overall: The two donors had largely donor-specific TCR clusters. Findings and caveats of the study: Among clones contracting day 15 to 85, CD4/CD8 was balanced, whereas later expanders leaned CD4+. Mainly in CM and EM were contracting CD4+ clones; CD8+ were in EMRA. Cross-reactive memory seemingly joined, as some responding clones were found in pre-infection memory.

Each CDR3 protein is one row after TCRdb ran MiXCR on the 5' RACE reads. The sample yields some 120,000 distinct CDR3 sequences, approximately 5.9% seen once. The germline V gene encodes CDR1 DFQATT and CDR2 SNEGSKA (reference sequence). The CDR3 runs 16 residues. Trimming left V 4 bases short and J 2 bases short, with 18 bases between. The rearrangement joins TRBV20-1 to TRBJ2-1, with a possible D match to TRBD2 (6 bases). This sequence originates from an adult woman who had mild COVID-19 (a few samples of this study predate the infection). Cell type and time point are not known. Material for sequencing was PBMCs or a T cell subset sorted from them (not recorded which). The CDR3 DNA follows: TGCAGTGCTACCCTAAGCGCGCGGGGCCCCTACAATGAGCAGTTCTTC. Amino acid sequence: CSATLSARGPYNEQFF.